This T cell receptor (beta chain) came from a study of CD8+CD57+ T cells in acquired aplastic anemia. Study in general: Sorted CD4+ and CD8+ cells yielded DNA averaging around 3.2 ug. Findings of the study overall: Around 30 sequences, all CD8+ CDR3, were shared between patients and controls.

Only patients with CD8+CD57+ cell expansion on flow cytometry were chosen for sequencing. By the time of blood sampling, patients had still received no therapy. The J segment lost 3 bases and the V segment lost 2 bases, leaving 4 bases of the junction unmatched. Per the germline V gene, CDR1 is KGHDR and CDR2 is SFDVKD. This CDR3 spans 15 amino acids. Concerning this clonotype: Its antigen remains unknown.

Profiling of TCR beta VDJ combinations and CDR3 sequences used genomic DNA as template. TCRdb reprocessed the reads via MiXCR and lists one record per CDR3 protein. The sample lists under 200,000 distinct CDR3 sequences; roughly 43% were seen once. The TCR sequence derives from a human donor with aplastic anemia. The sample consisted of sorted CD4+, CD8+, or CD8+CD57+ T cells (not recorded which) from PBMCs. The chain employs TRBV24-1 and TRBJ2-7; TRBD1 matches 9 bases. The CDR3 here is CATSDWGTGHYEQYF. CDR3 DNA: TGTGCCACCAGTGATTGGGGGACAGGGCACTACGAGCAGTACTTC.